This entry features one T cell receptor (beta chain) sequence. Its antigen remains unknown. These data originate in a study of shared clonotypes between healthy human individuals. The CDR3 sequence is 16 residues long. Trimming shortened V by 7 bases and J by 1 base, and 17 bases separated the two germline ends. Germline V lookup: CDR1 LNHDA, CDR2 SQIVND (reference sequence). Sequencing was performed with immunoSEQ multiplex PCR; in TCRdb, only in-frame clones are kept and a portion is missing. This table has approximately 320,000 clones, roughly 70% appearing once. Naive CD45RA+ and memory CD45RA-negative subsets were split from CD4+ cells. Study-wide points: Sampling involved blood alone; tissue repertoires likely differ. Memory subsets had estimated richness that was generally smaller than that of naive subsets. Shared across four donors were roughly 5.3% of the naive CD4 clonotypes.

This receptor was obtained from a man aged 25 to 40 in good health. V usage is TRBV19 and J usage is TRBJ1-5, with D maybe TRBD1 (5 bases). Source material: memory CD4+ T cells sorted from blood. Indicated subset: CD45RA-negative fraction. In DNA, the CDR3 is TGTGCCAGTAAAGGTTCAGGGTTCGGGAGCAATCAGCCCCAGCATTTT. Translation gives CASKGSGFGSNQPQHF. The whole variable domain, remainder taken from reference TRBV19 and TRBJ1-5, is DGGITQSPKYLFRKEGQNVTLSCEQNLNHDAMYWYRQDPGQGLRLIYYSQIVNDFQKGDIAEGYSVSREKKESFPLTVTSAQKNPTAFYLCASKGSGFGSNQPQHFGDGTRLSIL.